The entry that follows covers one T cell receptor beta chain sequence. Its antigen is undetermined. Clones were read by immunoSEQ multiplex PCR, and TCRdb kept only the in-frame ones, dropping some. This sample has about 750,000 clones, with around 92% found just once. This entry comes from a study of shared clonotypes between healthy human individuals. This CDR3 region has 15 residues. Germline loops: CDR1 MGHRA, CDR2 YSYEKL. The germline V and J ends were trimmed by 5 bases and 6 bases, with 16 bases remaining between them. Findings and limits, study-wide: Naive subsets usually exceeded memory subsets in estimated richness. The genetic and exposure-history diversity represented was limited by few donors. Rarefaction showed sorted-subset sequencing was incomplete despite large depth.

CD45RO-negative, CCR7-selected cells formed the naive CD8 fraction, which excluded terminally differentiated effector memory CD45RA+ cells. This TCR derives from a man aged 25 to 40 in good health. Sequencing used naive CD8+ T cells sorted from blood. J is TRBJ2-2 and V is TRBV4-1, with D hard to call. This chain's CDR3 is CASSSSSWEAGELFF. Written as DNA, the CDR3 is TGCGCCAGCAGCTCCAGCAGTTGGGAAGCCGGGGAGCTGTTTTTT.